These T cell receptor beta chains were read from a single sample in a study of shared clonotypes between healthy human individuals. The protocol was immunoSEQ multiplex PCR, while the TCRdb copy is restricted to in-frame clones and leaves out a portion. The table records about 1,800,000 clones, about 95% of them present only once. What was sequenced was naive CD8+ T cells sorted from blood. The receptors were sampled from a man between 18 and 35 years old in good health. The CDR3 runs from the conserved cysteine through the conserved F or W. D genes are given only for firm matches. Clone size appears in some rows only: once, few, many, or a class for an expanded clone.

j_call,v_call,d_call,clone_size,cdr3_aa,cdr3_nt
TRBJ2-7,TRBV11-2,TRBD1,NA,CASSLGDSYEQYF,TGTGCCAGCAGCTTGGGGGACAGCTACGAGCAGTACTTC
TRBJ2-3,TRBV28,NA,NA,CASRPDEDTQYF,TGTGCCAGCAGGCCTGATGAGGATACGCAGTATTTT
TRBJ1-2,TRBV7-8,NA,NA,CASSLAGLSHGYTF,TGTGCCAGCAGCTTAGCCGGTTTAAGCCATGGCTACACCTTC
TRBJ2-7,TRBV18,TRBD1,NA,CASSPPDRGNYEQYF,TGTGCCAGCTCACCACCGGACAGGGGAAACTACGAGCAGTACTTC
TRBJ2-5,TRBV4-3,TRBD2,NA,CASSPGGYETQYF,TGCGCCAGCAGCCCGGGGGGTTACGAGACCCAGTACTTC
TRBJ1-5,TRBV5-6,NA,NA,CASRMWGQGNNQPQHF,TGTGCCAGCAGGATGTGGGGGCAGGGGAACAATCAGCCCCAGCATTTT
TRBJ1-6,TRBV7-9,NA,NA,CASSRSDSPLHF,TGTGCCAGCAGCCGAAGCGATTCACCCCTCCACTTT
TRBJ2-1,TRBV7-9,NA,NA,CASSSRGTETSDEQFF,TGTGCCAGCAGTTCCCGTGGGACAGAGACTAGTGATGAGCAGTTCTTC
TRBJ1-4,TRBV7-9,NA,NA,CASSPALNEKLFF,TGTGCCAGCAGTCCAGCACTTAATGAAAAACTGTTTTTT
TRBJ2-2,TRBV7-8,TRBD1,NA,CASSSMLHGTDNTGELFF,TGTGCCAGCAGCTCCATGCTACACGGGACAGACAACACCGGGGAGCTGTTTTTT
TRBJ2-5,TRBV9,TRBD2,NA,CASSAAGDVETQYF,TGTGCCAGCAGCGCCGCGGGGGATGTGGAGACCCAGTACTTC
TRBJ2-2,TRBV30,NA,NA,CAWSVLGPTGELFF,TGTGCCTGGAGTGTACTCGGCCCCACCGGGGAGCTGTTTTTT
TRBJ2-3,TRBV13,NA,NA,CASSYDRSTDTQYF,TGTGCCAGCAGCTACGACAGATCCACAGATACGCAGTATTTT
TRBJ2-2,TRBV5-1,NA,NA,CASSLFTGQSGELFF,TGCGCCAGCAGCTTGTTCACAGGGCAAAGCGGGGAGCTGTTTTTT
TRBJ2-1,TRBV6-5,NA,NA,CASSYSGPINEQFF,TGTGCCAGCAGTTACTCGGGACCAATTAATGAGCAGTTCTTC
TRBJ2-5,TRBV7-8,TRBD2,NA,CASSWGLAGSAETQYF,TGTGCCAGCAGCTGGGGACTAGCGGGGTCCGCAGAGACCCAGTACTTC
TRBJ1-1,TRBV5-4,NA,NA,CASSLGGEVNTEAFF,TGTGCCAGCAGCTTGGGCGGGGAGGTGAACACTGAAGCTTTCTTT
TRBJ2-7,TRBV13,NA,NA,CASSLVDPYEQYF,TGTGCCAGCAGCTTAGTTGACCCCTACGAGCAGTACTTC
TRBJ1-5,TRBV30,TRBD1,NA,CAWSAGDRLSNQPQHF,TGTGCCTGGAGCGCTGGGGACAGGCTTAGCAATCAGCCCCAGCATTTT
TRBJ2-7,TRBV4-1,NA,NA,CASSQEVGYYEQYF,TGCGCCAGCAGCCAAGAAGTAGGGTACTACGAGCAGTACTTC
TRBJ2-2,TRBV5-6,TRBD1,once,CASNLRGQGLIGELFF,TGTGCCAGCAACCTAAGGGGACAGGGTTTAATCGGGGAGCTGTTTTTT
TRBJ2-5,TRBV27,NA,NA,CASSPGGTQYF,TGTGCCAGCAGTCCCGGGGGGACCCAGTACTTC
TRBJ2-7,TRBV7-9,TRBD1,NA,CASSLLDPGQTFYEQYF,TGTGCCAGCAGCTTATTGGATCCGGGACAGACCTTCTACGAGCAGTACTTC
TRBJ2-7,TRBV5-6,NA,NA,CASASVMGSLYEQYF,TGTGCCAGCGCCTCCGTTATGGGGTCCCTCTACGAGCAGTACTTC
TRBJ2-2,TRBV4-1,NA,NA,CASTKRAGELFF,TGCGCCAGCACTAAAAGGGCCGGGGAGCTGTTTTTT
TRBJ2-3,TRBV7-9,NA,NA,CASSSFGTSSFTDTQYF,TGTGCCAGCAGCTCGTTCGGGACATCATCCTTCACAGATACGCAGTATTTT
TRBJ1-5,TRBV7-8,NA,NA,CASSAGVTGIGNQPQHF,TGTGCCAGCAGCGCCGGCGTGACTGGGATTGGCAATCAGCCCCAGCATTTT
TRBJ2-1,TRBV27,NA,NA,CASSFVTGIRNNEQFF,TGTGCCAGCAGTTTCGTGACGGGAATTAGGAACAATGAGCAGTTCTTC
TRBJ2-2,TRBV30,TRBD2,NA,CAWRGGSANTGELFF,TGTGCCTGGAGAGGCGGGAGCGCGAACACCGGGGAGCTGTTTTTT
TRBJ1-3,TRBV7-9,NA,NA,CASSTNREGGNTIYF,TGTGCCAGCAGCACCAACAGGGAAGGTGGAAACACCATATATTTT
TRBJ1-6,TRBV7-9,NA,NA,CASSPGLAGSSYNSPLHF,TGTGCCAGCAGCCCTGGTCTGGCAGGGAGCTCCTATAATTCACCCCTCCACTTT
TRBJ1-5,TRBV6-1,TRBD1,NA,CASSVGQAGNGQPQHF,TGTGCCAGCAGTGTTGGACAGGCGGGGAACGGTCAGCCCCAGCATTTT
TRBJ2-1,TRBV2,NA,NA,CASSDLDSEQFF,TGTGCCAGCAGTGACCTCGATAGTGAGCAGTTCTTC
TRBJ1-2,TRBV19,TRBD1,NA,CASSIKGDRGDGYTF,TGTGCCAGTAGTATAAAGGGGGACAGGGGAGATGGCTACACCTTC
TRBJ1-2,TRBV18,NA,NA,CASSPMDGGEGYTF,TGTGCCAGCTCACCGATGGACGGGGGGGAAGGCTACACCTTC
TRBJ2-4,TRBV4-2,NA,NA,CASSQVGGDNGIQYF,TGTGCCAGCAGCCAAGTTGGAGGGGACAATGGGATTCAGTACTTC
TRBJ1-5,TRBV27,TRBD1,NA,CASSPLGTGIQPQHF,TGTGCCAGCAGTCCCTTAGGGACAGGGATCCAGCCCCAGCATTTT
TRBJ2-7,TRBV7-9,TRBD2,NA,CASSPRGGTGLAGYEQYF,TGTGCCAGCAGCCCCAGAGGAGGGACGGGACTAGCGGGTTACGAGCAGTACTTC
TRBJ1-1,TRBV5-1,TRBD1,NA,CASSLGTGFTEAFF,TGCGCCAGCAGCTTGGGGACAGGGTTTACTGAAGCTTTCTTT
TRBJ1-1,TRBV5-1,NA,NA,CASSFLTPLDTEAFF,TGCGCCAGCAGCTTTCTCACCCCGTTAGACACTGAAGCTTTCTTT
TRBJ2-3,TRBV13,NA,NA,CASSLIGGGTDTQYF,TGTGCCAGCAGCTTGATCGGGGGTGGCACAGATACGCAGTATTTT
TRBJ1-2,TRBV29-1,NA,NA,CSVEDLRDGYTF,TGCAGCGTTGAAGACCTCAGGGATGGCTACACCTTC
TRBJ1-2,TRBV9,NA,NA,CASSVGGSGGYTF,TGTGCCAGCAGCGTAGGGGGCTCAGGGGGCTACACCTTC
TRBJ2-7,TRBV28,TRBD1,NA,CASRRQGEASYEQYF,TGTGCCAGCAGAAGACAGGGGGAGGCTTCTTACGAGCAGTACTTC
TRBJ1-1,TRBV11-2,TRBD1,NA,CASSPWEGQWVNTEAFF,TGTGCCAGCAGCCCCTGGGAGGGACAGTGGGTGAACACTGAAGCTTTCTTT
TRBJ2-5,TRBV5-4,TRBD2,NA,CASSLVGGGETQYF,TGTGCCAGCAGCTTGGTCGGGGGAGGGGAGACCCAGTACTTC
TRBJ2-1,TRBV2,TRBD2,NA,CASSVTSRANEQFF,TGTGCCAGCAGTGTGACTAGCAGAGCCAATGAGCAGTTCTTC
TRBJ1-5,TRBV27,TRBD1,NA,CASSIRQGNQPQHF,TGTGCCAGCAGTATACGACAGGGTAATCAGCCCCAGCATTTT
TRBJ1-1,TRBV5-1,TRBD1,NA,CASSYDRVNTEAFF,TGCGCCAGCAGCTACGACAGGGTGAACACTGAAGCTTTCTTT
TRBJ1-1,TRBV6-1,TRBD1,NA,CASSVGQGREAFF,TGTGCCAGCAGCGTTGGACAGGGAAGGGAGGCTTTCTTT
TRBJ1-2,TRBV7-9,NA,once,CASSRGETLHGYTF,TGTGCCAGCAGCCGCGGGGAGACTCTACATGGCTACACCTTC
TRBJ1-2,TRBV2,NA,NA,CASSESRDGPNYGYTF,TGTGCCAGCAGTGAGTCCCGGGACGGCCCTAACTATGGCTACACCTTC
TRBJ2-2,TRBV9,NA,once,CASSVGGGTGELFF,TGTGCCAGCAGCGTAGGGGGTGGAACCGGGGAGCTGTTTTTT
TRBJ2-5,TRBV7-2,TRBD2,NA,CASSYPGGLETQYF,TGTGCCAGCAGCTATCCGGGGGGGCTTGAGACCCAGTACTTC
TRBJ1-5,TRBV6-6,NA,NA,CASIGRGAGQPQHF,TGTGCCAGCATTGGTCGGGGGGCAGGGCAGCCCCAGCATTTT
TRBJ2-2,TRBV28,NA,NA,CASSLSPYEELNTGELFF,TGTGCCAGCAGTTTAAGCCCTTATGAGGAATTGAACACCGGGGAGCTGTTTTTT